The TCR beta chain under discussion was sequenced for a study of vaccination and CD4 T cells after COVID-19. Turning to the study itself: Post-vaccine specimens were obtained a median around 79 days after dose two (range 14 to 241).

A few counts support this clonotype. Antigen: not known. The treatment was: roughly ten-day PBMC culture with coronavirus spike peptide pools or control peptides (ViraFEST assay). CD4+ T cells of the unexposed donor were collected before the COVID-19 pandemic (2011-2018). Sequenced with the Oncomine TCR Beta short-read assay was DNA taken from cultured CD4+ T cells. Each CDR3 protein gets one entry after TCRdb re-called the PCR reads with MiXCR. This table has approximately 8,000 distinct CDR3 sequences, about half appearing once. This sequence originates from a human donor in good health. The sample taken for sequencing was CD4+ T cells from blood, cultured in vitro.

Here the CDR3 DNA reads TGTGCCAGCAGCTTAGTTCCGGTAGGGGCAGTCACCATGAACACTGAAGCTTTCTTT. Encoded protein: CASSLVPVGAVTMNTEAFF. The V and J genes are TRBV7-2 and TRBJ1-1; the D gene is possibly TRBD1 (5 bases). This CDR3 spans 19 amino acids. The V and J ends lost 1 base and 0 bases respectively, with 21 bases between them. Germline CDR1 reads SGHTA; CDR2 reads FQGNSA.